These T cell receptor beta chains were read from a single sample in a study of Ad26.COV2.S vaccination and SARS-CoV-2 variants. The method was immunoSEQ multiplex PCR; TCRdb's version includes in-frame clones alone and lacks a portion of them. The sample records over 300,000 clones, around four fifths being singletons. Specimen: peripheral blood, collected in a trial of Ad26.COV2.S vaccine versus placebo. The receptors here all came from a person aged 18-60 years who received the Ad26.COV2.S COVID-19 vaccine or a placebo. Both conserved end residues are part of each CDR3. The order of the fields is V gene, J gene, clone size, D gene, CDR3 protein, CDR3 DNA. A D gene is named only where the DNA matches it firmly. Not all rows give a size; the values are once, few, many and, for expanded clones, a class.

>TRBV3-1/TRBV3-2|TRBJ2-2|-|-
CASSPILGHPTGELFF
TGTGCCAGCAGCCCCATACTCGGGCACCCCACTGGGGAGCTGTTTTTT
>TRBV19|TRBJ1-2|-|TRBD1
CASSFWGQGSSYTF
TGTGCCAGTAGTTTCTGGGGACAGGGGAGCAGCTACACCTTC
>TRBV9|TRBJ2-3|-|-
CASSPPPRVTDTQYF
TGTGCCAGCAGCCCCCCACCCAGGGTCACAGATACGCAGTATTTT
>TRBV6-5|TRBJ1-2|-|TRBD1
CASSYGQGILGYTF
TGTGCCAGCAGTTACGGACAGGGTATTTTGGGCTACACCTTC
>TRBV6-5|TRBJ1-5|-|-
CASSYSWAGNQPQHF
TGTGCCAGCAGTTACTCGTGGGCGGGCAATCAGCCCCAGCATTTT
>TRBV6-5|TRBJ1-2|-|-
CASMDSGLYGYTF
TGTGCCAGCATGGACTCGGGGCTCTATGGCTACACCTTC
>TRBV3-1/TRBV3-2|TRBJ1-2|-|-
CASSQGPGSYGYTF
TGTGCCAGCAGCCAAGGGCCAGGGTCCTATGGCTACACCTTC
>TRBV5-4|TRBJ2-7|-|-
CASSLSGGTQYEQYF
TGTGCCAGCAGCTTGTCGGGCGGGACTCAGTACGAGCAGTACTTC
>TRBV7-3|TRBJ2-7|-|-
CASSLMAEDSYEQYF
TGTGCCAGCAGCTTAATGGCAGAGGACTCCTACGAGCAGTACTTC
>TRBV18|TRBJ1-1|once|-
CASSFTENTEAFF
TGTGCCAGCTCATTTACAGAGAACACTGAAGCTTTCTTT
>TRBV12-3/TRBV12-4|TRBJ1-2|-|-
CASRRDAVLTF
TGTGCCAGCAGACGGGACGCGGTCCTCACCTTC
>TRBV19|TRBJ1-5|-|TRBD1
CASSIGQGEFLYQPQHF
TGTGCCAGTAGTATAGGTCAGGGGGAATTTTTATATCAGCCCCAGCATTTT
>TRBV9|TRBJ1-1|many|-
CASSVNVNTEAFF
TGTGCCAGCAGCGTAAACGTGAACACTGAAGCTTTCTTT
>TRBV29-1|TRBJ2-7|-|-
CSISYQAASYEQYF
TGCAGCATTTCTTATCAAGCGGCCTCCTACGAGCAGTACTTC
>TRBV24-1|TRBJ1-1|-|-
CATTSGLNTEAFF
TGTGCCACAACTTCGGGGCTGAACACTGAAGCTTTCTTT
>TRBV16|TRBJ2-1|once|TRBD2
CASSQSGGPYNEQFF
TGTGCCAGCAGCCAGAGCGGGGGGCCTTACAATGAGCAGTTCTTC
>TRBV5-4|TRBJ1-2|-|TRBD1
CASSLRQGLTF
TGTGCCAGCAGCTTGAGACAGGGTCTCACCTTC
>TRBV15|TRBJ2-7|-|TRBD2
CATSGGELSYEQYF
TGTGCCACCAGCGGGGGGGAGTTGTCCTACGAGCAGTACTTC
>TRBV11-3|TRBJ2-1|-|TRBD2
CASSLDLAGWSYNEQFF
TGTGCCAGCAGCTTAGATTTAGCGGGCTGGTCCTACAATGAGCAGTTCTTC
>TRBV30|TRBJ2-7|-|TRBD2
CAWIIANGAGVVEQYF
TGTGCCTGGATTATCGCGAACGGAGCGGGAGTGGTTGAGCAGTACTTC
>TRBV6-5|TRBJ1-2|-|TRBD1
CASGLGTGVYYGYTF
TGTGCCAGCGGTCTCGGGACAGGGGTTTACTATGGCTACACCTTC
>TRBV10-3|TRBJ1-2|-|-
CAITGSERTGYTF
TGTGCCATCACCGGATCGGAACGGACGGGCTACACCTTC
>TRBV2|TRBJ1-3|-|-
CASRPAVGSGNTIYF
TGTGCCAGCAGGCCGGCAGTGGGCTCTGGAAACACCATATATTTT
>TRBV7-3|TRBJ1-1|few|-
CASSPDQNTEAFF
TGTGCCAGCAGTCCGGACCAGAACACTGAAGCTTTCTTT
>TRBV4-3|TRBJ2-5|-|TRBD2
CASSQGGSGGGTQYF
TGCGCCAGCAGCCAAGGAGGTAGCGGGGGCGGGACCCAGTACTTC
>TRBV7-2|TRBJ2-7|-|-
CASSSPGPLGEQYF
TGTGCCAGCAGCTCCCCGGGACCGCTGGGCGAGCAGTACTTC
>TRBV5-1|TRBJ2-1|-|TRBD1
CASSRLSGTGGNEQFF
TGCGCCAGCAGCCGGCTTTCCGGGACAGGGGGCAATGAGCAGTTCTTC
>TRBV19|TRBJ2-1|-|-
CASSIAAGSYNEQFF
TGTGCCAGTAGTATAGCGGCAGGCTCCTACAATGAGCAGTTCTTC
>TRBV5-6|TRBJ1-5|-|-
CASSLGRVRVGNQPQHF
TGTGCCAGCAGCTTGGGGAGGGTCAGGGTTGGCAATCAGCCCCAGCATTTT
>TRBV7-9|TRBJ1-2|once|-
CASSLRGGGYTF
TGTGCCAGCAGCTTACGGGGGGGAGGCTACACCTTC
>TRBV4-1|TRBJ1-2|few|-
CASSQPRDIGAIGYTF
TGCGCCAGCAGCCAACCCCGGGACATAGGAGCTATTGGCTACACCTTC
>TRBV4-1|TRBJ1-2|few|-
CASSPWTDLFDGYTF
TGCGCCAGCAGCCCCTGGACAGATCTTTTTGATGGCTACACCTTC
>TRBV5-8|TRBJ1-1|-|TRBD1
CASSLGTGGWENTEAFF
TGTGCCAGCAGCTTAGGGACAGGGGGCTGGGAGAACACTGAAGCTTTCTTT
>TRBV7-3|TRBJ1-2|-|-
CASSLTGDGYTF
TGTGCCAGCAGCTTAACAGGGGATGGCTACACCTTC
>TRBV14|TRBJ1-1|-|-
CASSLHRNTEAFF
TGTGCCAGCAGCCTTCACAGGAACACTGAAGCTTTCTTT
>TRBV7-9|TRBJ2-1|-|-
CASSVFSATYNEQFF
TGTGCCAGCAGCGTATTTTCGGCCACTTACAATGAGCAGTTCTTC
>TRBV3-1/TRBV3-2|TRBJ1-3|-|TRBD1
CASSLIQGSGNTIYF
TGTGCCAGCAGCCTCATACAGGGGTCCGGAAACACCATATATTTT
>TRBV5-4|TRBJ1-2|-|-
CASSFVGGDGYTF
TGTGCCAGCAGCTTCGTCGGGGGGGATGGCTACACCTTC
>TRBV28|TRBJ2-1|-|-
CASSFLMIRTATPNEQFF
TGTGCCAGCAGTTTCCTTATGATTAGGACAGCTACCCCCAATGAGCAGTTCTTC
>TRBV24-1|TRBJ2-1|-|-
CATSARGHDNEQFF
TGTGCCACCAGTGCACGGGGTCACGACAATGAGCAGTTCTTC